Following are 30 T cell receptor beta chains from one sample sequenced in a study of blood T cell repertoires in COVID-19 (dated by TCRdb to the early 2020s). Library creation used the immunoSEQ multiplex PCR assay. TCRdb re-hosts the immuneACCESS table, in-frame sequences only. Its copies lack some clones; in the studies checked, an unresolved V gene accounts for under half of them, and the cause for the rest is not known. The sample table records 220,000 or so clones; approximately 77% of these occur just once. Around 3.3% of the sample goes to the ten largest clones. The sample comprised peripheral blood. All receptors derive from a woman older than 75 with acute or convalescent COVID-19.

DNA for the CDR3: TGTGCCAGCAGTTATGGGGGGACAGGGAATTCCTACGAGCAGTACTTC. Translated, it gives CASSYGGTGNSYEQYF. The chain combines TRBV6-6 with TRBJ2-7; TRBD1 aligns across 9 bases. In germline, CDR1 is MNHNY, CDR2 SVGAGI (reference sequence). V dropped 3 bases and J dropped 1; count of bases not matched to a gene: 7. CDR3 length: 16 residues.

The chain is built from TRBV3-1 (or the pseudogene TRBV3-2) and TRBJ1-2; D is uncertain. Germline CDR1 LGHDT, CDR2 YNNKEL (reference sequence). V was clipped by 1 base and J by 4 bases, with 10 bases between them. The CDR3 has 14 residues. The CDR3 DNA sequence: TGTGCCAGCAGCCAAGCTGGAGGGCGCTATGGCTACACCTTC. It encodes CASSQAGGRYGYTF.

The rearrangement joins TRBV29-1 to TRBJ2-7; D gene unclear. V was shortened by 5 bases and J by 4 bases, with 9 bases between the two germline ends. The CDR3 runs 11 residues. Germline V CDR1 and CDR2: SQVTM, ANQGSEA. The CDR3 region has the DNA TGCAGCGTTAGACAAAAATACGAGCAGTACTTC. It encodes CSVRQKYEQYF.

The J gene is TRBJ2-2, the V gene TRBV4-2; tentatively, D is TRBD1 (6 bases). V was trimmed by 1 base and J by 0 bases, leaving 9 bases between them. This CDR3 spans 16 amino acids. Germline V gives CDR1 LGHNA, CDR2 YNFKEQ. This CDR3 reads CASSQARQANTGELFF. Here the CDR3 DNA reads TGTGCCAGCAGCCAAGCTCGACAGGCGAACACCGGGGAGCTGTTTTTT.

This chain joins TRBV5-4 and TRBJ1-1; D is perhaps TRBD1 (6 bases). V lost 4 bases and J 0 bases, leaving 16 bases between the germline ends. Germline CDR1 and CDR2: SGHNT and YYREEE (reference sequence). This CDR3 contains 16 residues. As DNA, the CDR3 is TGTGCCAGCAGCGTTCGCTCAGGGGTTATGAACACTGAAGCTTTCTTT. Amino acid sequence: CASSVRSGVMNTEAFF.

The chain uses TRBV7-6 and TRBJ2-3; D call uncertain. With 4 bases removed from V and 2 bases from J, the gap between germline ends came to 16 bases. Germline loops: CDR1 SGHVS, CDR2 FNYEAQ. The CDR3 consists of 16 residues. CDR3 in DNA: TGTGCCAGCAGCTCCCAGCTGAGCGTCTCCACAGATACGCAGTATTTT. This translates into CASSSQLSVSTDTQYF. The full variable domain, completed using reference TRBV7-6 and TRBJ2-3, is GAGVSQSPRYKVTKRGQDVALRCDPISGHVSLYWYRQALGQGPEFLTYFNYEAQQDKSGLPNDRFSAERPEGSISTLTIQRTEQRDSAMYRCASSSQLSVSTDTQYFGPGTRLTVL.

This clone has just a few counts. V gene TRBV7-8 combines with J gene TRBJ1-5; 7 nucleotides match TRBD1. The CDR3 sequence is 16 residues long. Losses at the gene ends were 0 bases for V and 9 bases for J; bases not matched to a gene: 11. CDR1 and CDR2 (germline): SGHVS, FQNEAQ. CDR3 protein: CASSLARDSPFGPQHF. As DNA, the CDR3 is TGTGCCAGCAGCTTAGCGCGGGACAGTCCATTTGGGCCCCAGCATTTT.

V usage is TRBV7-6 and J usage is TRBJ1-3; no clear D. The CDR3 runs to 13 residues. Trimming took 1 base from V and 11 from J, leaving 12 bases between them. The germline V gene encodes CDR1 SGHVS and CDR2 FNYEAQ. The chain's CDR3 is CASSLGGGSAIYF. CDR3 DNA sequence: TGTGCCAGCAGCTTAGGCGGTGGATCAGCCATATATTTT.

The genes are TRBV10-3 and TRBJ1-4; tentative D call: TRBD1 (6 bases). Trimming cost V 6 bases and J 10 bases, with 21 bases left between them. The CDR3 length is 15 residues. Germline V gene sequence: CDR1 ENHRY, CDR2 SYGVKD. CDR3 DNA sequence: TGTGCCATCAGCCCCGGTGTAGGGGGGGTCGGAAAACTGTTTTTT. The encoded protein is CAISPGVGGVGKLFF.

The chain links TRBV7-3 to TRBJ2-7; 10 bases are a match to TRBD1. V shed 4 bases, J shed 4 bases, and the junction held 4 bases outside the gene matches. The CDR3 has 14 residues. Per the germline V gene, CDR1 is SGHTA and CDR2 is FQGTGA. CDR3 DNA sequence: TGTGCCAGCAGCTCTCGGACAGGGGGTTACGAGCAGTACTTC. It translates to CASSSRTGGYEQYF.

V is TRBV6-5 and J is TRBJ2-2; no clear D. CDR1 is MNHEY, CDR2 SVGAGI, per germline. V lost 0 bases and J 6 bases, leaving 8 bases between the germline ends. The CDR3 has 14 residues. The CDR3 bases are TGTGCCAGCAGTTACTCGCAGATCGCCGGGGAGCTGTTTTTT. Its translation: CASSYSQIAGELFF.

The chain couples TRBV29-1 to TRBJ1-1, with a tentative D call TRBD1 (5 bases). Trimming cost V 4 bases and J 8 bases, with 17 bases left between them. This CDR3 contains 13 residues. Germline CDR1 and CDR2: SQVTM and ANQGSEA. CDR3 protein: CSVVSGGGTEAFF. CDR3 nucleotide sequence: TGCAGCGTTGTATCCGGGGGAGGAACCGAAGCTTTCTTT.

The chain links TRBV18 to TRBJ2-1; weak D call: TRBD2 (6 bases). The CDR3 totals 15 residues. Trimming took 5 bases from V and 6 from J, leaving 17 bases between them. The germline V gene encodes CDR1 KGHSH and CDR2 LQKENI. CDR3 loop: CASSSGTGAVNEQFF. The CDR3 DNA reads as TGTGCCAGCTCATCGGGGACTGGGGCGGTCAATGAGCAGTTCTTC.

The chain employs TRBV12-3 or TRBV12-4 and TRBJ2-1, with TRBD1 matching 8 bases. The CDR3 loop spans 13 amino acids. Trimming cost V 8 bases and J 8 bases; bases outside gene matches: 8. CDR3 DNA sequence: TGTGCCAGCCGTGGGGCAGGGGGCTATGAGCAGTTCTTC. It encodes CASRGAGGYEQFF.

The chain joins TRBV5-1 to TRBJ1-3; D might be TRBD1 (6 bases). Germline V CDR1 and CDR2: SGHRS, YFSETQ. The V end lost 4 bases, the J end lost 7 bases, and 15 bases lay between the germline ends. The CDR3 runs to 14 residues. The CDR3 region is CASSPTGGRNTIYF. Written as DNA, the CDR3 is TGCGCCAGCAGCCCCACGGGGGGGCGGAACACCATATATTTT.

This clone has only one observation. V and J are TRBV7-3 and TRBJ2-1, with 9 bases identical to TRBD1. Germline V gene lookup returns CDR1 SGHTA and CDR2 FQGTGA. This CDR3 spans 16 amino acids. J lost 8 bases, V lost 5 bases, and 13 bases had no gene match. The CDR3 nucleotides are TGTGCCAGCAGCACACCCGGGACAGGGCCTTTCGATGAGCAGTTCTTC. Its protein is CASSTPGTGPFDEQFF.

This clone was observed once. The gene calls are TRBV6-5 and TRBJ2-7; possibly TRBD2 for D (6 bases). This CDR3 spans 15 amino acids. The germline V gene has CDR1 MNHEY and CDR2 SVGAGI. V lost 3 bases to trimming and J lost 4 bases, with 16 bases between them. CDR3 region: CASSYSFSLAYEQYF. The CDR3 region has the DNA TGTGCCAGCAGTTATTCCTTCTCCCTAGCGTACGAGCAGTACTTC.

The chain uses TRBV4-1 and TRBJ2-1; TRBD2 matches 11 bases. Germline V gene data show CDR1 as MGHRA and CDR2 as YSYEKL. The CDR3 spans 16 residues. Trimming at V came to 2 bases and at J to 7 bases, leaving 7 bases not matched to a gene. The CDR3 coding sequence is TGCGCCAGCAGCCAATTTAGCGGGGGGGCGGGGAATGAGCAGTTCTTC. The encoded protein is CASSQFSGGAGNEQFF.

The J gene is TRBJ1-2, the V gene TRBV28; D is possibly TRBD1 (6 bases). Per germline, CDR1 MDHEN and CDR2 SYDVKM. The CDR3 runs to 14 residues. Deletions cut 4 bases from V and 7 bases from J, with 16 bases between. The CDR3 region has the DNA TGTGCCAGCAGTTCTTCCAGGGGAAGCTCTGGCTACACCTTC. Protein product: CASSSSRGSSGYTF.

CDR3 sequence (DNA): TGCGCCAGCAGCTTGGCGGGGGTTCCCGAAGAGACCCAGTACTTC. Protein: CASSLAGVPEETQYF. The V call is TRBV5-1, the J call TRBJ2-5; D is perhaps TRBD2 (6 bases). Germline lookup yields CDR1 SGHRS and CDR2 YFSETQ. This CDR3 has 15 amino acids. V lost 0 bases to trimming and J lost 3 bases, with 12 bases between them.

The chain carries TRBV19 and TRBJ1-2; TRBD1 aligns across 8 bases. CDR1 and CDR2 from the germline V gene are LNHDA and SQIVND (reference sequence). The CDR3 covers 17 residues. The J segment lost 3 bases and the V segment lost 3 bases, leaving 12 bases of the junction unmatched. Here the CDR3 DNA reads TGTGCCAGTAGTATGGTGGGGACAGGTCTCTATTACTATGGCTACACCTTC. It is translated as CASSMVGTGLYYYGYTF.

The chain links TRBV28 to TRBJ1-1; possible D gene TRBD1, 5 bases. Trimming took off 10 bases at V and 4 bases at J, with 16 bases between the two ends. CDR1 is MDHEN, CDR2 SYDVKM, per germline. This CDR3 spans 13 amino acids. The CDR3 DNA is TGTGCCACCCAACCGGGGGGGGGCACTGAAGCTTTCTTT. Its protein product is CATQPGGGTEAFF.

This sequence joins TRBV4-1 and TRBJ2-1, with a tentative D call TRBD2 (5 bases). Trimming stripped 0 bases from V and 1 base from J, with 13 bases between. This CDR3 region has 17 residues. Germline V gene sequence: CDR1 MGHRA, CDR2 YSYEKL. This CDR3 reads CASSQDRSGLSYNEQFF. For the CDR3, the DNA is TGCGCCAGCAGCCAAGATCGATCAGGACTGTCCTACAATGAGCAGTTCTTC.

This chain links TRBV29-1 with TRBJ2-5, with 8 bases matching TRBD2. J lost 4 bases, V lost 4 bases, and 11 bases had no gene match. Germline CDR1 is SQVTM and CDR2 is ANQGSEA. The CDR3 is made up of 15 amino acids. CDR3 bases: TGCAGCGTTGCCGGTAGCGGGGAACCCTCAGAGACCCAGTACTTC. Translation gives CSVAGSGEPSETQYF.

The rearrangement uses TRBV9 and TRBJ2-3, with D tentatively TRBD2 (7 bases). The CDR3 has 15 amino acids. In germline, CDR1 is SGDLS, CDR2 YYNGEE. Trimming removed 0 bases from V and 1 base from J, with 9 bases in between. CDR3 DNA: TGTGCCAGCAGCGTAGTAGGGGGGGGCACAGATACGCAGTATTTT. Translating gives CASSVVGGGTDTQYF.

This chain joins TRBV19 and TRBJ2-1; 8 bases agree with TRBD1. Germline V gene data show CDR1 as LNHDA and CDR2 as SQIVND (reference sequence). V shed 5 bases and J 0 bases; nucleotides not matched to a gene: 6. This CDR3 contains 16 residues. The CDR3 DNA reads TGTGCCAGTAGTGCCCGACAGGGGAACTCCTACAATGAGCAGTTCTTC. This gives the protein CASSARQGNSYNEQFF. Complete variable domain (other parts from reference TRBV19 and TRBJ2-1): DGGITQSPKYLFRKEGQNVTLSCEQNLNHDAMYWYRQDPGQGLRLIYYSQIVNDFQKGDIAEGYSVSREKKESFPLTVTSAQKNPTAFYLCASSARQGNSYNEQFFGPGTRLTVL.

The rearrangement uses TRBV7-2 and TRBJ1-2, with D perhaps TRBD1 (6 bases). The length of the CDR3 is 13 residues. Germline V gene data show CDR1 as SGHTA and CDR2 as FQGNSA. Trimming took off 4 bases at V and 5 bases at J, with 11 bases between the two ends. The CDR3 reads CASSSGGGYGYTF. CDR3 bases: TGTGCCAGCAGCTCTGGGGGCGGGTATGGCTACACCTTC.

The V call is TRBV9, the J call TRBJ2-3; D is uncertain. Looked up from germline, CDR1 is SGDLS and CDR2 is YYNGEE. Trimming cost V 4 bases and J 2 bases, with 5 bases left between them. The length of the CDR3 is 12 residues. The CDR3 bases are TGTGCCAGCAGCATTTACACAGATACGCAGTATTTT. Its translation is CASSIYTDTQYF. Full variable domain (remainder filled in from reference TRBV9 and TRBJ2-3): DSGVTQTPKHLITATGQRVTLRCSPRSGDLSVYWYQQSLDQGLQFLIQYYNGEERAKGNILERFSAQQFPDLHSELNLSSLELGDSALYFCASSIYTDTQYFGPGTRLTVL.

The rearrangement joins TRBV7-9 to TRBJ1-2, with D unresolved. V was clipped by 5 bases and J by 8 bases, with 15 bases between them. The V gene's germline CDR1 is SEHNR and CDR2 FQNEAQ (reference sequence). The CDR3 is 13 amino acids. The CDR3 bases are TGTGCCAGCAGCCCCGAAGGGCCGGGGGGCTACACCTTC. This encodes CASSPEGPGGYTF. The whole variable domain, remainder taken from reference TRBV7-9 and TRBJ1-2, is DTGVSQNPRHKITKRGQNVTFRCDPISEHNRLYWYRQTLGQGPEFLTYFQNEAQLEKSRLLSDRFSAERPKGSFSTLEIQRTEQGDSAMYLCASSPEGPGGYTFGSGTRLTVV.

This clone was detected only a few times. The CDR3 DNA is TGCGCCAGCAGCGGTGGACAGGGAGGAGGCTACACCTTC. This translates into CASSGGQGGGYTF. The rearrangement joins TRBV5-1 to TRBJ1-2, with TRBD1 matching over 8 bases. The CDR3 has 13 residues. Germline V lookup: CDR1 SGHRS, CDR2 YFSETQ. V was clipped by 4 bases and J by 8 bases; unmatched bases: 7.